The 18 T cell receptor beta chains listed next were all sequenced from one sample in a study of T-cell memory formation after mild COVID-19 (dated by TCRdb to the early 2020s). Libraries came from 5' RACE. Reads for this sample came from an Illumina NovaSeq 6000. TCRdb itself trimmed the public reads at Q25 with fastp, ran MiXCR and retained productive beta chains. Merged by CDR3 protein, the rows form single entries marked with the most common genes and DNA. This sample is represented by tens of thousands of distinct CDR3 sequences; approximately 10% of them were singletons. The top ten constitute 25% to 30% of the sample. Source material: PBMCs or a T cell subset sorted from them (not recorded which). These receptors came from a man between 18 and 29 years old who had mild COVID-19 (a few samples of this study predate the infection). The sample titles of this study are shuffled in the database, so cell type and time point are left out; the donor was told from shared clones.

This clonotype appeared many times. The chain uses TRBV3-1 and TRBJ1-2; D is uncertain. Trimming left V 1 base short and J 4 bases short, with 13 bases between. The CDR3 runs 15 residues. Germline V gives CDR1 LGHDT, CDR2 YNNKEL (reference sequence). CDR3 sequence: CASSQGRAKPYGYTF. CDR3 bases: TGTGCCAGCAGCCAAGGGAGAGCTAAGCCCTATGGCTACACCTTC.

This clonotype was recorded many times. This sequence joins TRBV24-1 and TRBJ2-3; TRBD1 might be the D (6 bases). V lost 9 bases, J lost 9 bases, and 21 bases lay in between. Per germline, CDR1 KGHDR and CDR2 SFDVKD. CDR3 size: 14 residues. CDR3 DNA: TGTGCCACCGGGGGCCGGAGCAGTCCACTAACGCAGTATTTT. Residues: CATGGRSSPLTQYF.

This clonotype has a count of ten or more. This chain uses TRBV21-1 with TRBJ2-7. TRBV21-1 counts as a pseudogene. This CDR3 region has 17 residues. The CDR3 DNA reads as TGTGCCAGCAGCAAAGAACAGTCAGGACAGGATCCCTACGAGCAGTACGTC. This encodes CASSKEQSGQDPYEQYV.

This clonotype was seen repeatedly, ten times or more. The chain uses TRBV5-5 and TRBJ2-7, with a weak D call TRBD2 (5 bases). The CDR3 has 13 amino acids. Germline V gives CDR1 SGHKS, CDR2 YYEKEE (reference sequence). The ends were cut back, 0 bases at V and 9 bases at J, with 13 bases in the middle. In nucleotides, the CDR3 is TGTGCCAGCAGCTTGGAACCCGGGATGCGGCAGTACGTC. Translating gives CASSLEPGMRQYV.

This clonotype was recorded at least ten times. The chain joins TRBV14 to TRBJ2-2, with 8 bases aligning to TRBD2. V lost 0 bases and J lost 5; bases outside the gene matches: 8. CDR3 length: 17 amino acids. Per the germline V gene, CDR1 is SGHDN and CDR2 is FVKESK. The CDR3 sequence: CASSQEAAGVATGELFF. DNA for the CDR3: TGTGCCAGCAGCCAAGAGGCAGCGGGGGTTGCGACCGGGGAGCTGTTTTTT.

This clonotype has at least ten counts. The gene calls are TRBV6-2 or TRBV6-3 and TRBJ2-7; D is perhaps TRBD1 (7 bases). Germline-derived CDR1 and CDR2 are MNHEY and SVGEGT. CDR3 length: 13 residues. The germline V and J ends were trimmed by 6 bases and 5 bases, with 14 bases remaining between them. The CDR3 DNA follows: TGTGCCAGCAGAAAATCCAGGGGGGACGAGCAGTACGTC. As protein: CASRKSRGDEQYV.

Many counts were recorded for this clonotype. The chain has TRBV5-1 and TRBJ2-4; possible D gene TRBD1, 6 bases. Germline values: CDR1 SGHRS, CDR2 YFSETQ. With 0 bases removed from V and 7 bases from J, the gap between germline ends came to 11 bases. The CDR3 sequence is 14 residues long. CDR3 residues: CASSLGDRGNIQYF. CDR3 coding DNA: TGCGCCAGCAGCTTGGGTGATAGGGGGAACATTCAGTACTTC.

The chain carries TRBV7-2 and TRBJ2-3; either TRBD1 or TRBD2 may supply D (6 bases each). Germline CDR1 reads SGHTA; CDR2 reads FQGNSA. The V end lost 2 bases, the J end lost 6 bases, and 12 bases lay between the germline ends. The CDR3 totals 14 residues. The CDR3 protein is CASSLTFGGDTQYF. CDR3 nucleotides: TGTGCCAGCAGCTTAACGTTCGGGGGCGATACGCAGTATTTT.

This clonotype was seen at least ten times. The chain is built from TRBV7-3 and TRBJ2-2; possible D gene TRBD2, 5 bases. The germline V and J ends were trimmed by 6 bases and 0 bases, with 11 bases remaining between them. Per germline, CDR1 SGHTA and CDR2 FQGTGA. The CDR3 sequence is 15 residues long. Here the CDR3 reads CASSPDYANTGELFF. The CDR3 nucleotides read TGTGCCAGCAGTCCAGACTATGCGAACACCGGGGAGCTGTTTTTT.

In its sample, this clonotype was seen a few times. This chain links TRBV5-1 with TRBJ2-6; no clear D gene. This CDR3 spans 15 amino acids. Trimming stripped 4 bases from V and 0 bases from J, with 8 bases between. Germline V CDR1 and CDR2: SGHRS, YFSETQ. CDR3 residues: CASSPTDSGANVLTF. The CDR3 DNA reads TGCGCCAGCAGCCCTACAGACTCTGGGGCCAACGTCCTGACTTTC. The entire variable domain, with the rest obtained from reference TRBV5-1 and TRBJ2-6, is as follows: KAGVTQTPRYLIKTRGQQVTLSCSPISGHRSVSWYQQTPGQGLQFLFEYFSETQRNKGNFPGRFSGRQFSNSRSEMNVSTLELGDSALYLCASSPTDSGANVLTFGAGSRLTVL.

This clonotype has a count of ten or more. The chain uses TRBV25-1 and TRBJ2-1; tentatively, D is TRBD1 or TRBD2 (5 bases each). Germline V gene lookup returns CDR1 MGHDK and CDR2 SYGVNS. CDR3 length: 11 residues. Trimming removed 4 bases from V and 8 bases from J, with 6 bases in between. CDR3 nucleotides: TGTGCCAGCAGTGGAGGGGATGAGCAGTTCTTC. Residues: CASSGGDEQFF.

In this sample, this clonotype turned up many times. This CDR3 reads CASSSNNGLNNYGYTF. The CDR3 region has the DNA TGTGCCAGCAGCTCCAATAACGGGCTCAATAACTATGGCTACACCTTC. The V call is TRBV7-9, the J call TRBJ1-2; D is ambiguous. There are 16 residues in the CDR3. Germline V gives CDR1 SEHNR, CDR2 FQNEAQ (reference sequence). Between the trimmed V and J ends, which lost 4 bases and 1 base, there was a span of 16 bases.

Judged by abundance, this clonotype is medium-sized. This chain connects TRBV10-3 to TRBJ2-7; weak D call: TRBD2 (6 bases). Germline CDR1 ENHRY, CDR2 SYGVKD. The CDR3 has 11 residues. With 10 bases removed from V and 3 bases from J, the gap between germline ends came to 10 bases. CDR3 in amino acids: CATRDFYEQYV. DNA for the CDR3: TGTGCCACGAGGGACTTCTACGAGCAGTACGTC.

This clonotype was seen repeatedly, ten times or more. J is TRBJ2-3 and V is TRBV24-1; 14 nucleotides match TRBD2. This CDR3 spans 18 amino acids. Trimming took 5 bases from V and 2 from J; bases not matched to a gene: 8. Germline lookup yields CDR1 KGHDR and CDR2 SFDVKD. The CDR3 sequence: CATSAGLAGGSYTDTQYF. In DNA, the CDR3 is TGTGCCACCAGTGCAGGACTAGCGGGGGGCTCCTACACAGATACGCAGTATTTT.

The table lists this clonotype with many counts. The chain links TRBV20-1 to TRBJ1-2, with D perhaps TRBD1 (5 bases). The CDR3 runs to 13 residues. The germline V gene has CDR1 DFQATT and CDR2 SNEGSKA (reference sequence). The ends were cut back, 5 bases at V and 6 bases at J, with 16 bases in the middle. CDR3 coding DNA: TGCAGTGCTGTCAGGGTTGACATTAATGGCTACACCTTC. Its protein is CSAVRVDINGYTF.

This clonotype was seen repeatedly, ten times or more. The genes are TRBV6-5 and TRBJ1-5; D uncertain. The CDR3 spans 13 residues. V lost 8 bases, J lost 4 bases, and 12 bases lay in between. Looked up from germline, CDR1 is MNHEY and CDR2 is SVGAGI. The CDR3 loop reads CASRLEGNQPQHF. In DNA form, the CDR3 reads TGTGCCAGCCGTCTAGAAGGAAATCAGCCCCAGCATTTT.

This clonotype was detected many times. The rearrangement joins TRBV6-1 to TRBJ1-3; possibly TRBD1 for D (6 bases). Deletions cut 1 base from V and 6 bases from J, with 10 bases between. Germline assignment: CDR1 MNHNS and CDR2 SASEGT. This CDR3 is 14 amino acids long. The CDR3 region has the DNA TGTGCCAGCAGTGAAGAGGAGGGGGTAAACACCATATATTTT. Translation gives CASSEEEGVNTIYF.

The chain has TRBV2 and TRBJ1-4; D gene unclear. This CDR3 is built from 13 residues. V lost 6 bases and J lost 2, with 7 bases in between. Germline V lookup: CDR1 SNHLY, CDR2 FYNNEI. CDR3 sequence (DNA): TGTGCCAGCAGCGGGATGACTAATGAAAAACTGTTTTTT. This translates into CASSGMTNEKLFF. Complete variable domain (other parts from reference TRBV2 and TRBJ1-4): EPEVTQTPSHQVTQMGQEVILRCVPISNHLYFYWYRQILGQKVEFLVSFYNNEISEKSEIFDDQFSVERPDGSNFTLKIRSTKLEDSAMYFCASSGMTNEKLFFGSGTQLSVL.